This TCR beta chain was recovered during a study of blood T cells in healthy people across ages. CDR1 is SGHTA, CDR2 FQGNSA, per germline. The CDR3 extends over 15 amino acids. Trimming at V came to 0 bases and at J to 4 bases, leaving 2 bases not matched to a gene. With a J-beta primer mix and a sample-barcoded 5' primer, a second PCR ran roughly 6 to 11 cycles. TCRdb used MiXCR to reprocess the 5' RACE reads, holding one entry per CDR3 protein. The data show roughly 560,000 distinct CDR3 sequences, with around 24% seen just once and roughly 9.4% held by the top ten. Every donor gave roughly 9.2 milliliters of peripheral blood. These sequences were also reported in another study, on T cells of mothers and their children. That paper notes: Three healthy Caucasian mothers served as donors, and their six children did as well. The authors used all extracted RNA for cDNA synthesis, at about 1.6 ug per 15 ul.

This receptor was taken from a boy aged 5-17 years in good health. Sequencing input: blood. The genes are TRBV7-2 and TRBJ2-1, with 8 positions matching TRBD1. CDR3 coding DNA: TGTGCCAGCAGCTTAGCGCAGGGGGCTTACAATGAGCAGTTCTTC. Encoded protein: CASSLAQGAYNEQFF.